This T cell receptor (beta chain) was sequenced in a study of blood T cell repertoires in COVID-19. Study-level information: Some COVID-19 samples were acute and others convalescent; all came from the United States, Italy and Spain. The analysed material was cDNA or gDNA that came from T cells, B-cell-depleted T cells, or PBMCs.

In the authors' methods: Reference gene primer amplification yielded estimated nucleated cell counts. Measured with immunoSEQ multiplex PCR; TCRdb has only the in-frame clones, and not every one. V, J and clone size derive from that table, while D and trimming were established from the DNA sequence. The repertoire holds 95,000 to 150,000 clones, roughly 72% seen once, with around 5.2% in the top ten. The V gene's germline CDR1 is SGHTA and CDR2 FQGNSA. CDR3 size: 16 residues. The ends lost 5 bases at V and 6 bases at J; junction bases unmatched: 8. The chain links TRBV7-2 to TRBJ2-3; 13 bases map to TRBD2. Sequencing was carried out using peripheral blood. The clonotype was recovered from a man in his 60s with acute or convalescent COVID-19. The CDR3: CASSQRLAGGGDTQYF. The CDR3 region has the DNA TGTGCCAGCAGCCAAAGACTAGCGGGGGGTGGGGATACGCAGTATTTT.